A selection of T cell receptor beta chains follows, all from one sample in a study of blood T cell repertoires in COVID-19. Using immunoSEQ multiplex PCR, the repertoire was profiled, and TCRdb retains in-frame clones only, with some absent. The sample carries about 240,000 clones, roughly 79% recorded once. The sample was peripheral blood. The receptors here all came from a woman aged 80 or over with COVID-19, enrolled during active disease. Each CDR3 is given with its conserved first and last residue. D genes are given only for firm matches. Clone sizes are given selectively: once, few, many, or a class where the clone is expanded.

j_call: TRBJ1-3
cdr3_length: 16
v_call: TRBV11-2
d_call: TRBD1
clone_size: -
cdr3_aa: CASSPTGGSAGNTIYF
cdr3_nt: TGTGCCAGCAGCCCGACAGGGGGATCAGCGGGAAACACCATATATTTT

j_call: TRBJ2-7
cdr3_length: 14
v_call: TRBV6-2/TRBV6-3
d_call: TRBD2
clone_size: -
cdr3_aa: CASSGTSGIYEQYF
cdr3_nt: TGTGCCAGCAGCGGGACTAGCGGGATCTACGAGCAGTACTTC

j_call: TRBJ2-2
cdr3_length: 16
v_call: TRBV18
d_call: TRBD1
clone_size: -
cdr3_aa: CASSPLGQGATGELFF
cdr3_nt: TGTGCCAGCTCACCACTCGGACAGGGGGCCACCGGGGAGCTGTTTTTT

j_call: TRBJ1-3
cdr3_length: 15
v_call: TRBV18
d_call: -
clone_size: -
cdr3_aa: CASSPVTETGNTIYF
cdr3_nt: TGTGCCAGCTCACCCGTTACAGAGACTGGAAACACCATATATTTT

j_call: TRBJ2-3
cdr3_length: 13
v_call: TRBV6-4
d_call: -
clone_size: -
cdr3_aa: CASSGQATDTQYF
cdr3_nt: TGTGCCAGCAGTGGACAGGCCACAGATACGCAGTATTTT

j_call: TRBJ2-1
cdr3_length: 13
v_call: TRBV2
d_call: TRBD1
clone_size: few
cdr3_aa: CARQGGGDNEQFF
cdr3_nt: TGTGCCCGACAGGGGGGGGGTGACAATGAGCAGTTCTTC

j_call: TRBJ2-5
cdr3_length: 15
v_call: TRBV2
d_call: TRBD2
clone_size: -
cdr3_aa: CASRDRAGIQETQYF
cdr3_nt: TGTGCCAGCAGAGATCGAGCGGGAATCCAAGAGACCCAGTACTTC

j_call: TRBJ1-1
cdr3_length: 14
v_call: TRBV5-1
d_call: -
clone_size: -
cdr3_aa: CASSRDPGYTEAFF
cdr3_nt: TGCGCCAGCAGCCGCGACCCAGGGTACACTGAAGCTTTCTTT

j_call: TRBJ1-1
cdr3_length: 17
v_call: TRBV5-1
d_call: -
clone_size: -
cdr3_aa: CASSLDPGAGRNTEAFF
cdr3_nt: TGCGCCAGCAGCTTGGACCCCGGGGCGGGGAGGAACACTGAAGCTTTCTTT

j_call: TRBJ2-1
cdr3_length: 15
v_call: TRBV5-5
d_call: -
clone_size: -
cdr3_aa: CASSLGSAGNNEQFF
cdr3_nt: TGTGCCAGCAGCTTGGGATCGGCGGGGAACAATGAGCAGTTCTTC

j_call: TRBJ2-3
cdr3_length: 15
v_call: TRBV4-1
d_call: TRBD1
clone_size: once
cdr3_aa: CASRDRVFLADTQYF
cdr3_nt: TGCGCCTCCCGGGACAGGGTTTTTTTAGCAGATACGCAGTATTTT

j_call: TRBJ2-7
cdr3_length: 14
v_call: TRBV6-2/TRBV6-3
d_call: -
clone_size: -
cdr3_aa: CASSQIYPVPRQYF
cdr3_nt: TGTGCCAGCAGCCAAATATACCCGGTCCCTCGGCAGTACTTC

j_call: TRBJ2-5
cdr3_length: 14
v_call: TRBV18
d_call: TRBD2
clone_size: once
cdr3_aa: CASSLGRGQETQYF
cdr3_nt: TGTGCCAGCTCACTTGGGAGGGGACAAGAGACCCAGTACTTC

j_call: TRBJ2-7
cdr3_length: 14
v_call: TRBV28
d_call: TRBD1
clone_size: -
cdr3_aa: CASSPQTGHHEQYF
cdr3_nt: TGTGCCAGCAGTCCCCAGACAGGGCACCACGAGCAGTACTTC

j_call: TRBJ2-2
cdr3_length: 16
v_call: TRBV19
d_call: TRBD2
clone_size: -
cdr3_aa: CASKGPSGSSTGELFF
cdr3_nt: TGTGCCAGTAAGGGACCTAGCGGGAGTAGTACCGGGGAGCTGTTTTTT

j_call: TRBJ1-3
cdr3_length: 13
v_call: TRBV30
d_call: -
clone_size: -
cdr3_aa: CAWFRGTGNTIYF
cdr3_nt: TGTGCCTGGTTTAGGGGCACTGGAAACACCATATATTTT

j_call: TRBJ2-1
cdr3_length: 16
v_call: TRBV6-4
d_call: -
clone_size: -
cdr3_aa: CASSALISSSYNEQFF
cdr3_nt: TGTGCCAGCAGTGCTTTAATCTCTAGCTCCTACAATGAGCAGTTCTTC

j_call: TRBJ2-3
cdr3_length: 12
v_call: TRBV12-5
d_call: -
clone_size: -
cdr3_aa: CASGPQTDTQYF
cdr3_nt: TGTGCTAGTGGTCCCCAAACAGATACGCAGTATTTT

j_call: TRBJ1-5
cdr3_length: 13
v_call: TRBV2
d_call: -
clone_size: -
cdr3_aa: CASGRSPGQPQHF
cdr3_nt: TGTGCCAGCGGGCGAAGCCCGGGACAGCCCCAGCATTTT

j_call: TRBJ1-5
cdr3_length: 14
v_call: TRBV28
d_call: -
clone_size: -
cdr3_aa: CASSFDQGSRPQHF
cdr3_nt: TGTGCCAGCAGTTTCGACCAGGGGAGCAGACCCCAGCATTTT

j_call: TRBJ1-2
cdr3_length: 14
v_call: TRBV6-2/TRBV6-3
d_call: -
clone_size: once
cdr3_aa: CASSWQGPGYGYTF
cdr3_nt: TGTGCCAGCAGTTGGCAGGGGCCTGGGTATGGCTACACCTTC

j_call: TRBJ2-5
cdr3_length: 16
v_call: TRBV28
d_call: TRBD1
clone_size: -
cdr3_aa: CASSFQGTATQETQYF
cdr3_nt: TGTGCCAGCAGTTTCCAGGGGACAGCAACTCAAGAGACCCAGTACTTC

j_call: TRBJ2-7
cdr3_length: 16
v_call: TRBV5-1
d_call: -
clone_size: -
cdr3_aa: CASPDFLGRNCGEQYF
cdr3_nt: TGCGCCAGCCCTGACTTCCTGGGTCGAAATTGTGGCGAGCAGTACTTC

j_call: TRBJ2-1
cdr3_length: 14
v_call: TRBV5-1
d_call: -
clone_size: -
cdr3_aa: CASSLAPRYNEQFF
cdr3_nt: TGCGCCAGCAGCTTGGCCCCCAGATACAATGAGCAGTTCTTC

j_call: TRBJ1-3
cdr3_length: 16
v_call: TRBV6-5
d_call: TRBD1
clone_size: once
cdr3_aa: CASSFGTVPSGNTIYF
cdr3_nt: TGTGCCAGCAGTTTTGGGACAGTCCCGTCTGGAAACACCATATATTTT

j_call: TRBJ2-1
cdr3_length: 17
v_call: TRBV2
d_call: TRBD2
clone_size: -
cdr3_aa: CASSEADRLAGDNEQFF
cdr3_nt: TGTGCCAGCAGTGAAGCTGACAGACTAGCGGGGGACAATGAGCAGTTCTTC

j_call: TRBJ1-3
cdr3_length: 16
v_call: TRBV7-3
d_call: -
clone_size: -
cdr3_aa: CASSPGGGASGNTIYF
cdr3_nt: TGTGCCAGCAGCCCCGGGGGTGGGGCCTCTGGAAACACCATATATTTT

j_call: TRBJ1-1
cdr3_length: 13
v_call: TRBV30
d_call: TRBD1
clone_size: -
cdr3_aa: CAWSVQGTAEAFF
cdr3_nt: TGTGCCTGGAGTGTACAAGGGACAGCCGAAGCTTTCTTT